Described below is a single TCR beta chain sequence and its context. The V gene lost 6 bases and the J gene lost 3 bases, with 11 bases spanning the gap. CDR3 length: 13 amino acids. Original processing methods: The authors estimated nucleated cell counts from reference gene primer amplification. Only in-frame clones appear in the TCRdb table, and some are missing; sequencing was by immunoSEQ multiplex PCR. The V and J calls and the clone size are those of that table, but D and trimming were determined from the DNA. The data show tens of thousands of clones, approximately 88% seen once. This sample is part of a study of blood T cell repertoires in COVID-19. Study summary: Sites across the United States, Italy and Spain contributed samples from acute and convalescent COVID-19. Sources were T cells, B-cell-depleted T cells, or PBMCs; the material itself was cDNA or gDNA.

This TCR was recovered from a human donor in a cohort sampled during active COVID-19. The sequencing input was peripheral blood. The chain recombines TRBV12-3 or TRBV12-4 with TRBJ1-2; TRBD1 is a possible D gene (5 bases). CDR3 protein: CASRAGTYYGYTF. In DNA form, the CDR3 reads TGTGCCAGCAGGGCTGGGACTTACTATGGCTACACCTTC.